This TCR beta chain was sequenced during a study of T cells in Graves' hyperthyroidism and ophthalmopathy (dated by TCRdb to 2018 to 2020). Background for the entire study: Peripheral blood samples were taken at initial diagnosis, before any treatment was given. After sampling, hyperthyroidism patients received methimazole starting at 30 mg daily, and ophthalmopathy patients received high-dose intravenous methylprednisolone. The paper describes TCR Vbeta CDR3 sequencing of roughly 130 peripheral blood samples, made up of about 40 ophthalmopathy patients, approximately 76 hyperthyroidism patients and roughly 17 progressor patients. Prospective prediction of ophthalmopathy was tested in an independent validation cohort consisting of 18 hyperthyroidism patients and 15 or so patients who later progressed to ophthalmopathy. TCR V-J signatures able to tell the groups apart were searched for in a discovery cohort of more than 90 patients, of whom fewer than 45 had Graves' ophthalmopathy and 57 had stable Graves' hyperthyroidism. In about six Graves' hyperthyroidism patients, the study also compared T-cell repertoires from thyroid tissue with T-cell repertoires from blood. The 100 discovery patients were randomly split 7:3 into training and test sets. The full study reports these points: During validation, the model predicted progression to ophthalmopathy a median of approximately 6.5 months ahead of onset, with around 71% sensitivity and roughly 72% specificity. A 13 V-J signature model separated ophthalmopathy from stable hyperthyroidism, with approximately 87% sensitivity and about 81% specificity in cross-validation and 80%/75% in testing. No statistical method was used to set the sample size in advance, and investigators knew the group allocation. Most expanded thyroid clonotypes (frequency above 0.001) were also detected in blood, a finding suggesting that blood repertoires may reflect thyroid immune responses.

The TCR beta CDR3 regions were amplified from RNA transcripts. For the first round of RT-PCR on the TCR CDR3, the HTBI primer set was used together with the Qiagen OneStep RT-PCR kit. A second multiplex PCR round built the libraries, followed by size selection and purification. Paired-end sequencing of the libraries was performed with 100 bp reads on an Illumina HiSeq2000. From the authors' description of their analysis: SOAPnuke was used to process the raw data, removing reads that contained adapters or uncalled bases, had a mean Phred below 15, or lacked an exact match to the constant primer or identifier. High-quality paired reads were merged using COPE v1.2.5, and each unique nucleotide sequence was defined as a clonotype. MiTCR v1.1 was used to align the clonotypes against IMGT TRBV, TRBD and TRBJ reference segments. The analysis included only V-J combinations with a frequency above 0.0001, which together covered 99% to 99.2% of the repertoires. The TCS score was defined as the ratio of F50 (clonal expansion) to E x V (chaos), calculated using BLOSUM62-based TCRdist between CDR3 peptides within each V-J. Welch's t-statistics and random forest reduced roughly 540 V-J features to 13, which were used in a naive Bayes classifier (R e1071). Clones were called with MiXCR by TCRdb after fastp trimmed the public reads at Q25, and only in-frame beta chains were retained. Records with the same CDR3 protein are collapsed into one entry carrying the most frequent genes and DNA. TCRdb's processing, not the authors' own work, is the source of the V and J calls. The sample contains hundreds of thousands of distinct CDR3 sequences, 12% to 15% of them found a single time. Roughly 10% of the sample comes from the top ten.

Many counts were recorded for this clonotype. No cognate antigen has been identified for it. No much larger clone exists at a distance of one base, and base qualities are not known. Stable Graves' hyperthyroidism was defined as no progression to ophthalmopathy during 18 months of follow-up. The hyperthyroidism patients were between 18 and 65 years old and newly diagnosed, with a disease duration of less than 2 months. The study excluded patients with uncontrolled infections, other autoimmune diseases, pregnancy or lactation. Diagnoses were based on clinical symptoms, serum thyroxine and TRAb, thyroid ultrasound and orbital computed tomography. PBMCs were separated from around 9.1 ml of fresh peripheral blood using Ficoll-Paque density gradient centrifugation. Total RNA was extracted with Trizol reagent, and quality was checked on an Agilent 2100 Bioanalyzer. Including cysteine and phenylalanine, the CDR3 has 15 amino acids. The only DNA kept is the CDR3, 45 bases in frame from the first base. Relative to germline, V is missing 2 bases and J is missing 8 bases, with 6 bases of the junction outside any gene match. For CDR1 and CDR2, the germline V gene lists KGHSH and LQKENI.

The origin of this receptor is a woman under 30 with Graves' hyperthyroidism. The chain is assembled from TRBV18 and TRBJ2-1; 10 bases in between match TRBD2. Specimen: blood. This receptor carries the CDR3 CASSPVLAGDYEQFF. The nucleotides read TGTGCCAGCTCACCAGTCCTAGCGGGAGACTATGAGCAGTTCTTC.